Described below is a single TCR beta chain sequence and its context. The antigen is not known. This entry is derived from a study of CXCR3-negative and CXCR3-positive naive CD8 T cells. General study results and limits: Each naive subset displayed comparably high diversity, whereas memory CD8+ cells displayed much lower diversity.

CDR1 and CDR2 (germline): MNHEY, SMNVEV (reference sequence). This CDR3 contains 14 residues. The TRB libraries of cDNA were built by UMI-labeled 5' RACE. One entry per CDR3 protein, without DNA, is what TCRdb gives after re-calling the 5' RACE reads. The repertoire table contains some 39,000 distinct CDR3 sequences. The TCR was taken from a human donor in good health. Some clones in this sample may be carry-over from other donors' samples. This chain connects TRBV27 to TRBJ2-1; TCRdb names TRBD2, which stays unverified in the absence of DNA. The source material was naive CXCR3- CD8+ T cells from blood. Subset of the sample: CD45RO-CCR7+CD27+CD95- naive CD8+ T cells lacking CXCR3 (TNR3-). The CDR3 is CASSQPRGGNEQFF.